Following are 30 T cell receptor beta chains from one sample sequenced in a study of OX40 agonist ivuxolimab in advanced cancers. TCRdb's table, derived via immunoSEQ multiplex PCR, lists solely in-frame clones and lacks some. The sample holds about 62,000 clones, approximately 88% seen once. The starting material was CD4+ or CD8+ T cells sorted from blood, obtained in a trial of the OX40 agonist ivuxolimab. The receptors shown here come from an adult with an advanced solid tumor such as melanoma, head and neck, liver or kidney cancer.

CDR3 region: CASLLGTYSYEQYF. The CDR3 DNA is TGTGCCAGCCTACTAGGGACGTACTCCTACGAGCAGTACTTC. The chain carries TRBV2 and TRBJ2-7; D tentatively reads TRBD1 or TRBD2 (5 bases each). The germline CDR1 and CDR2 sequences are SNHLY and FYNNEI. The CDR3 has 14 amino acids. The V end was cut by 8 bases, the J end by 0 bases, with 14 bases between.

V is TRBV28 and J is TRBJ1-3; 8 positions match TRBD1. The germline V gene encodes CDR1 MDHEN and CDR2 SYDVKM. V was clipped by 0 bases and J by 3 bases; unmatched bases: 4. This CDR3 has 16 residues. Written as DNA, the CDR3 is TGTGCCAGCAGTTTATGGGCAGGGGGCGGTGGAAACACCATATATTTT. Translation gives CASSLWAGGGGNTIYF.

The V gene is TRBV19, the J gene TRBJ1-3; the D gene is possibly TRBD1 (6 bases). Germline lookup yields CDR1 LNHDA and CDR2 SQIVND (reference sequence). This CDR3 is built from 15 residues. V lost 5 bases and J 0 bases, leaving 11 bases between the germline ends. CDR3 sequence: CASSPGHGSGNTIYF. The CDR3 DNA sequence: TGTGCCAGTAGTCCGGGACACGGCTCTGGAAACACCATATATTTT.

The chain combines TRBV4-2 with TRBJ1-4; 7 bases agree with TRBD1. Germline-derived CDR1 and CDR2 are LGHNA and YNFKEQ. CDR3 size: 15 residues. V gave up 0 bases and J gave up 3 bases; unmatched junction bases: 1. The CDR3 sequence: CASSQEDRANEKLFF. The CDR3 coding sequence is TGTGCCAGCAGCCAAGAAGACAGGGCTAATGAAAAACTGTTTTTT.

V gene TRBV15 combines with J gene TRBJ2-5; D possibly corresponds to TRBD2 (5 bases). Germline values: CDR1 LNHNV, CDR2 YYDKDF (reference sequence). V was cut by 0 bases and J by 4 bases, with 12 bases left in between. The CDR3 has 15 residues. The chain's CDR3 is CATSRDRGSPETQYF. DNA of the CDR3: TGTGCCACCAGCAGAGATCGGGGTTCTCCAGAGACCCAGTACTTC.

The chain carries TRBV6-5 and TRBJ2-2; TRBD1 is a possible D gene (6 bases). Germline loops: CDR1 MNHEY, CDR2 SVGAGI. V was pared by 6 bases and J by 6 bases, with 14 bases between. CDR3 size: 14 residues. The CDR3 bases are TGTGCCAGCAGCATTACGCAGGGGCCCGGGGAGCTGTTTTTT. Translation gives CASSITQGPGELFF.

CDR3 sequence reads: CASSAGTANYGYTF. Here the CDR3 DNA reads TGTGCCAGTAGCGCCGGGACAGCTAACTATGGCTACACCTTC. The chain combines TRBV19 with TRBJ1-2; TRBD1 aligns across 7 bases. The V segment lost 6 bases and the J segment 0 bases; nucleotides outside the gene matches: 4. Germline V lookup: CDR1 LNHDA, CDR2 SQIVND (reference sequence). The CDR3 contains 14 residues.

The chain is built from TRBV19 and TRBJ2-7; 7 bases align to TRBD1. Germline loops: CDR1 LNHDA, CDR2 SQIVND (reference sequence). The CDR3 extends over 15 amino acids. V lost 3 bases, J lost 3 bases, and 8 bases stayed unmatched. The CDR3: CASSIAGTEHYEQYF. CDR3 in DNA: TGTGCCAGTAGTATCGCCGGGACAGAACACTACGAGCAGTACTTC.

The CDR3 nucleotides are TGTGCCAGCAGTTTCAATCGGGGGGCGCGAGAAAAACTGTTTTTT. Amino acids: CASSFNRGAREKLFF. This chain joins TRBV28 and TRBJ1-4, with D maybe TRBD1 (6 bases). Between the trimmed V and J ends, which lost 3 bases and 8 bases, there was a span of 16 bases. Per the germline V gene, CDR1 is MDHEN and CDR2 is SYDVKM. The CDR3 covers 15 residues.

The chain joins TRBV6-1 to TRBJ1-2; 10 bases align to TRBD1. Looked up from germline, CDR1 is MNHNS and CDR2 is SASEGT. The CDR3 is made up of 14 amino acids. The junction had 5 bases not matched to a gene; V was cut back by 6 bases and J by 4 bases. CDR3 nucleotide sequence: TGTGCCAGCAGCTCTGGGGACAGGGGCTATGGCTACACCTTC. As protein: CASSSGDRGYGYTF.

The J gene is TRBJ2-5, the V gene TRBV18, with D perhaps TRBD1 or TRBD2 (5 bases each). The CDR3 runs 13 residues. V was trimmed by 9 bases and J by 10 bases, leaving 21 bases between them. CDR1 is KGHSH, CDR2 LQKENI, per germline. CDR3 in amino acids: CASYSGTDPIQYF. The CDR3 nucleotides read TGTGCCAGTTACTCCGGGACGGACCCTATCCAGTACTTC.

The rearrangement links TRBV27 to TRBJ1-4; 8 positions match TRBD1. The germline V gene encodes CDR1 MNHEY and CDR2 SMNVEV (reference sequence). The ends lost 6 bases at V and 1 base at J; junction bases unmatched: 4. The CDR3 is made up of 15 amino acids. This CDR3 is CASSLDRGTNEKLFF. The CDR3 region has the DNA TGTGCCAGCAGCCTTGACAGGGGAACTAATGAAAAACTGTTTTTT.

The chain has TRBV15 and TRBJ2-4, with 8 positions matching TRBD2. With 3 bases clipped from V and 8 bases from J, the junction kept 9 bases outside the gene matches. The CDR3 totals 15 residues. Per the germline V gene, CDR1 is LNHNV and CDR2 is YYDKDF (reference sequence). The chain's CDR3 is CATSRPPGGGDIQYF. The DNA of the CDR3 is TGTGCCACCAGCAGGCCCCCGGGGGGGGGAGACATTCAGTACTTC.

This chain links TRBV19 with TRBJ1-2; TRBD1 might be the D (6 bases). The germline V gene encodes CDR1 LNHDA and CDR2 SQIVND (reference sequence). This CDR3 is 14 amino acids long. Trimming removed 5 bases from V and 2 bases from J, with 12 bases in between. The CDR3 DNA reads TGTGCCAGTAGTGTGATAGGGGGGAACTATGGCTACACCTTC. This translates into CASSVIGGNYGYTF.

This clone has a handful of counts. J is TRBJ1-2 and V is TRBV19, with D perhaps TRBD1 (6 bases). From germline, CDR1 is LNHDA and CDR2 SQIVND (reference sequence). This CDR3 has 14 residues. Trimming took 4 bases from V and 6 from J, leaving 15 bases between them. The CDR3 sequence is CASSRTSGDDGYTF. In DNA form, the CDR3 reads TGTGCCAGTAGTAGGACTTCAGGGGATGATGGCTACACCTTC.

This rearrangement joins TRBV12-5 to TRBJ2-5; TRBD1 agrees at 7 bases. V trimming: 1 base; J trimming: 6 bases; junction bases outside the gene matches: 5. Germline V lookup: CDR1 LGHNT, CDR2 FRNRAP. The CDR3 has 14 amino acids. This chain's CDR3 is CASGLGDRTKTQYF. The CDR3 DNA reads TGTGCTAGTGGTTTGGGGGACAGAACGAAGACCCAGTACTTC.

This sequence joins TRBV15 and TRBJ2-3, with a tentative D call TRBD1 (6 bases). The germline V gene has CDR1 LNHNV and CDR2 YYDKDF (reference sequence). Trimming left V 4 bases short and J 4 bases short, with 12 bases between. The CDR3 loop spans 14 amino acids. The CDR3 DNA sequence: TGTGCCACCAGCAAATACAGGGACCCAGATACGCAGTATTTT. Its protein product is CATSKYRDPDTQYF.

This chain uses TRBV5-4 with TRBJ2-7; 9 bases line up with TRBD1. This CDR3 spans 14 amino acids. From germline, CDR1 is SGHNT and CDR2 YYREEE (reference sequence). V dropped 5 bases and J dropped 6; count of bases not matched to a gene: 9. This CDR3 reads CASSIQTGGGEQYF. The DNA for the CDR3 is TGTGCCAGCAGTATACAAACAGGGGGCGGCGAGCAGTACTTC. The entire variable domain, with the rest obtained from reference TRBV5-4 and TRBJ2-7, is as follows: ETGVTQSPTHLIKTRGQQVTLRCSSQSGHNTVSWYQQALGQGPQFIFQYYREEENGRGNFPPRFSGLQFPNYSSELNVNALELDDSALYLCASSIQTGGGEQYFGPGTRLTVT.

V usage is TRBV2 and J usage is TRBJ1-4, with D perhaps TRBD1 (5 bases). Per germline, CDR1 SNHLY and CDR2 FYNNEI. The CDR3 has 13 residues. The V and J ends lost 7 bases and 7 bases respectively, with 13 bases between them. This CDR3 reads CASTGMFVEKLFF. The CDR3 coding sequence is TGTGCCAGCACAGGGATGTTTGTTGAAAAACTGTTTTTT.

The chain is built from TRBV30 and TRBJ1-1; 9 nucleotides align to TRBD1. With 4 bases clipped from V and 6 bases from J, the junction kept 6 bases outside the gene matches. CDR1 is GTSNPN, CDR2 SVGIG, per germline (reference sequence). The CDR3 length is 13 residues. CDR3 region: CAWTGTGFSEAFF. The CDR3 DNA is TGTGCCTGGACCGGGACAGGGTTCTCTGAAGCTTTCTTT.

The rearrangement links TRBV27 to TRBJ1-1; possibly TRBD1 for D (5 bases). Looked up from germline, CDR1 is MNHEY and CDR2 is SMNVEV (reference sequence). Trimming took 2 bases from V and 4 from J, leaving 14 bases between them. This CDR3 is 15 amino acids long. The CDR3: CASSLRGDGTTEAFF. The CDR3 nucleotides read TGTGCCAGCAGTTTACGCGGGGACGGGACCACTGAAGCTTTCTTT.

The rearrangement joins TRBV5-1 to TRBJ1-1; TRBD1 is a possible D gene (6 bases). Germline V gene data show CDR1 as SGHRS and CDR2 as YFSETQ. Trimming removed 0 bases at V and 1 base at J, with 7 bases between. The length of the CDR3 is 14 residues. CDR3 in DNA: TGCGCCAGCAGCTTGGTGACAGGGAACACTGAAGCTTTCTTT. This gives the protein CASSLVTGNTEAFF.

This clone came up once. The gene calls are TRBV2 and TRBJ1-5; D gene ambiguous. V lost 2 bases to trimming and J lost 4 bases, with 12 bases between them. The CDR3 extends over 15 amino acids. Germline values: CDR1 SNHLY, CDR2 FYNNEI. The CDR3 nucleotides are TGTGCCAGCAGTGAAAATGGCGGTGGAAATCAGCCCCAGCATTTT. Protein sequence: CASSENGGGNQPQHF.

The chain's CDR3 is CASSKIRQIRSSYNEQFF. In nucleotides, the CDR3 is TGTGCCAGTAGTAAAATAAGACAGATTCGGAGCTCCTACAATGAGCAGTTCTTC. The gene calls are TRBV19 and TRBJ2-1, with D possibly TRBD1 on 5 matching bases. CDR1 is LNHDA and CDR2 is SQIVND in the germline V gene (reference sequence). Trimming removed 4 bases from V and 0 bases from J, with 19 bases in between. This CDR3 has 18 residues.

This chain uses TRBV6-1 with TRBJ2-7; possibly TRBD1 for D (5 bases). V lost 2 bases and J 6 bases, leaving 11 bases between the germline ends. From germline, CDR1 is MNHNS and CDR2 SASEGT. This CDR3 is built from 13 residues. DNA of the CDR3: TGTGCCAGCAGTGAAACAGGCTTCGGCGAGCAGTACTTC. This codes for CASSETGFGEQYF.

This chain joins TRBV6-5 and TRBJ1-2, with D possibly matching TRBD1 (5 bases). Trimming took off 5 bases at V and 4 bases at J, with 17 bases between the two ends. Germline assignment: CDR1 MNHEY and CDR2 SVGAGI. The CDR3 has 15 residues. CDR3 sequence (DNA): TGTGCCAGCAGTCTCGGGGGGGGGAGACGCTATGGCTACACCTTC. Protein: CASSLGGGRRYGYTF.

V usage is TRBV7-9 and J usage is TRBJ2-1; the D gene is possibly TRBD2 (6 bases). V lost 2 bases to trimming and J lost 1 base, with 12 bases between them. This CDR3 has 16 residues. CDR1 and CDR2 from the germline V gene are SEHNR and FQNEAQ (reference sequence). This CDR3 reads CASSLMGTRSYNEQFF. CDR3 DNA sequence: TGTGCCAGCAGCTTAATGGGGACTCGTTCCTACAATGAGCAGTTCTTC.

The chain combines TRBV29-1 with TRBJ2-3; TRBD2 might be the D (6 bases). Trimming took off 7 bases at V and 5 bases at J, with 13 bases between the two ends. The CDR3 sequence is 12 residues long. Germline CDR1 and CDR2: SQVTM and ANQGSEA. The chain's CDR3 is CSAIRELDTQYF. CDR3 coding DNA: TGCAGCGCTATTCGGGAGTTAGATACGCAGTATTTT.

The rearrangement joins TRBV5-6 to TRBJ2-1; TRBD2 aligns across 8 bases. Germline lookup yields CDR1 SGHDT and CDR2 YYEEEE. V shed 4 bases and J 2 bases; nucleotides not matched to a gene: 11. The CDR3 is 17 residues long. CDR3 sequence: CASSPDGSGITYNEQFF. CDR3 DNA sequence: TGTGCCAGCAGCCCTGACGGTAGCGGGATTACCTACAATGAGCAGTTCTTC.

The gene calls are TRBV6-5 and TRBJ1-4; the match to TRBD1 covers 7 bases. Germline V gene lookup returns CDR1 MNHEY and CDR2 SVGAGI. The junction had 5 bases not matched to a gene; V was cut back by 5 bases and J by 2 bases. The CDR3 has 15 amino acids. CDR3 sequence reads: CASSADRVTNEKLFF. As DNA, the CDR3 is TGTGCCAGCAGTGCCGACAGGGTCACTAATGAAAAACTGTTTTTT.